This entry is about one TCR beta chain. Germline V gene sequence: CDR1 MNHNS, CDR2 SASEGT. The J segment lost 4 bases and the V segment lost 2 bases, leaving 4 bases of the junction unmatched. The CDR3 contains 15 residues. This specimen comes from a study of blood T cell repertoires in COVID-19. Across the study: T cells, B-cell-depleted T cells, or PBMCs supplied cDNA or gDNA.

How the authors handled the data: Counts of nucleated cells, estimated from reference gene primer amplification, were obtained. TCRdb's table, derived via immunoSEQ multiplex PCR, lists solely in-frame clones and lacks some. V, J and clone size were drawn from that table, and D and trimming were deduced from the DNA. The table has around 150,000 clones, more than 75% seen once; the top ten hold roughly a sixth. The gene calls are TRBV6-1 and TRBJ2-7; 11 nucleotides align to TRBD2. The material sequenced was peripheral blood. The clonotype was recovered from a man between 60 and 75 years old with active or convalescent COVID-19. The CDR3 bases are TGTGCCAGCAGTGAAAGTCTAGCGGGGGGATACGAGCAGTACTTC. It yields the protein CASSESLAGGYEQYF.